This T cell receptor (beta chain) is drawn from a study of OX40 agonist ivuxolimab in advanced cancers. Study at large: The treatment was a fully human IgG2 OX40 agonist, ivuxolimab. Three partial responders included one hepatocellular carcinoma patient and two cutaneous melanoma patients. Study findings and constraints: Among expanded peripheral T cells, antigen specificity went undetermined.

As for this clone: Its specificity is unknown.

CDR3 length: 15 residues. V was shortened by 5 bases and J by 1 base, with 14 bases between the two germline ends. Germline V lookup: CDR1 SGHDT, CDR2 YYEEEE. Sequenced by immunoSEQ multiplex PCR; TCRdb stores in-frame clones only, minus some. The top ten hold more than 1% of the sample, which has tens of thousands of clones, approximately 90% seen once. The gene calls are TRBV5-6 and TRBJ2-3; no firm D call. This receptor was obtained from an adult with an advanced solid tumor such as melanoma, head and neck, liver or kidney cancer. This specimen consisted of CD4+ or CD8+ T cells sorted from blood, obtained in a trial of the OX40 agonist ivuxolimab. The CDR3 loop is CASSYYGLGTDTQYF. In nucleotides, the CDR3 is TGTGCCAGCAGTTACTACGGTCTAGGCACAGATACGCAGTATTTT.